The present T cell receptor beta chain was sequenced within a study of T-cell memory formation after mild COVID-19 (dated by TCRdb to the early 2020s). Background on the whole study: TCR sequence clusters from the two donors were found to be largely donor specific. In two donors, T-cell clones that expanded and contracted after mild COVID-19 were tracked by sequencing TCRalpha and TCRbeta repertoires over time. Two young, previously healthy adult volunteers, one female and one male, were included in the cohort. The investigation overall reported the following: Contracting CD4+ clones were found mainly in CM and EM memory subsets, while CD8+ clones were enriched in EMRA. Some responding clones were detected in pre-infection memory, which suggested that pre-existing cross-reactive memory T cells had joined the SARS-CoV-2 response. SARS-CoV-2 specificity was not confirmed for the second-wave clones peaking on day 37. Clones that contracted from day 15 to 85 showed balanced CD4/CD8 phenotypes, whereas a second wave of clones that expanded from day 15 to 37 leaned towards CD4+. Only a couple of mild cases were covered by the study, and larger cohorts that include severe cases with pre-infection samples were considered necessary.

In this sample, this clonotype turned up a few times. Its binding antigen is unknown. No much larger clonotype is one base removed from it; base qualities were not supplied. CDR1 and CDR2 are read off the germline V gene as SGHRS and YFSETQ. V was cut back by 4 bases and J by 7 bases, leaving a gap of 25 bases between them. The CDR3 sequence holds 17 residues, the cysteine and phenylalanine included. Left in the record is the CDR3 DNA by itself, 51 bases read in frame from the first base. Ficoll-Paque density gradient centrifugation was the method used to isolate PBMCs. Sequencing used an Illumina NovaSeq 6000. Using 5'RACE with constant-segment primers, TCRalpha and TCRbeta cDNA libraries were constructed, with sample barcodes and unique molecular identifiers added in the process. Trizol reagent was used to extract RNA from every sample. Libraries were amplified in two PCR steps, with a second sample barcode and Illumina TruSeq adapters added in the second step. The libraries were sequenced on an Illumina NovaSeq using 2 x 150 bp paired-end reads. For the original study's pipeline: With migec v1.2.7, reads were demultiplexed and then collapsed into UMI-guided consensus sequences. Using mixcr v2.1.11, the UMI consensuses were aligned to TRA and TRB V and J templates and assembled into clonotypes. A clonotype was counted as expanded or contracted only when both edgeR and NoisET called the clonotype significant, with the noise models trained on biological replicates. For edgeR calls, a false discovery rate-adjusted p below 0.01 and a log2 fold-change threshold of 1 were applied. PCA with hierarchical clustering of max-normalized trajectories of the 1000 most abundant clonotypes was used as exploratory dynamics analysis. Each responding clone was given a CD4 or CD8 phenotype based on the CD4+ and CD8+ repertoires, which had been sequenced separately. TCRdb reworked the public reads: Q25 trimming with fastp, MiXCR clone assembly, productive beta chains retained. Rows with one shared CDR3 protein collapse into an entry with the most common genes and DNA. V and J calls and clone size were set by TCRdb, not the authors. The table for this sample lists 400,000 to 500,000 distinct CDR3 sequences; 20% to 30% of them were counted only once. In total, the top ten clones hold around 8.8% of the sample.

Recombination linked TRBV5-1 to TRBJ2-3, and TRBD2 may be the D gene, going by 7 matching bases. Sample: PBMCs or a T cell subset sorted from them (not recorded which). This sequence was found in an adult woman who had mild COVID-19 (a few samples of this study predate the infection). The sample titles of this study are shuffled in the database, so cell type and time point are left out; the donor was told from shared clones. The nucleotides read TGCGCCAGCAGCCCGGGGCTGCTAGGCAGGGGAGGGAATACGCAGTATTTT. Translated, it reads CASSPGLLGRGGNTQYF.